This TCR beta chain was captured by sequencing in a study of blood T cell repertoires in COVID-19. Study details: Sources were T cells, B-cell-depleted T cells, or PBMCs; the material itself was cDNA or gDNA.

Produced via immunoSEQ multiplex PCR; TCRdb's table is partial and in-frame only. The profile covers fewer than 450,000 clones, with nearly 90% appearing a single time and 2% to 2.5% taken by the ten largest. Germline trimming cut 4 bases from V and 5 bases from J; bases unmatched to any gene: 4. Germline CDR1 reads SQVTM; CDR2 reads ANQGSEA. The CDR3 is made up of 12 amino acids. The receptor comes from a woman in her forties with acute COVID-19. Sequencing was performed on PBMCs or T cells enriched from blood (not recorded which). The gene calls are TRBV29-1 and TRBJ1-2; TRBD1 aligns across 7 bases. CDR3 bases: TGCAGCGTTGCCGCAGGGGGGTATGGCTACACCTTC. Protein: CSVAAGGYGYTF.